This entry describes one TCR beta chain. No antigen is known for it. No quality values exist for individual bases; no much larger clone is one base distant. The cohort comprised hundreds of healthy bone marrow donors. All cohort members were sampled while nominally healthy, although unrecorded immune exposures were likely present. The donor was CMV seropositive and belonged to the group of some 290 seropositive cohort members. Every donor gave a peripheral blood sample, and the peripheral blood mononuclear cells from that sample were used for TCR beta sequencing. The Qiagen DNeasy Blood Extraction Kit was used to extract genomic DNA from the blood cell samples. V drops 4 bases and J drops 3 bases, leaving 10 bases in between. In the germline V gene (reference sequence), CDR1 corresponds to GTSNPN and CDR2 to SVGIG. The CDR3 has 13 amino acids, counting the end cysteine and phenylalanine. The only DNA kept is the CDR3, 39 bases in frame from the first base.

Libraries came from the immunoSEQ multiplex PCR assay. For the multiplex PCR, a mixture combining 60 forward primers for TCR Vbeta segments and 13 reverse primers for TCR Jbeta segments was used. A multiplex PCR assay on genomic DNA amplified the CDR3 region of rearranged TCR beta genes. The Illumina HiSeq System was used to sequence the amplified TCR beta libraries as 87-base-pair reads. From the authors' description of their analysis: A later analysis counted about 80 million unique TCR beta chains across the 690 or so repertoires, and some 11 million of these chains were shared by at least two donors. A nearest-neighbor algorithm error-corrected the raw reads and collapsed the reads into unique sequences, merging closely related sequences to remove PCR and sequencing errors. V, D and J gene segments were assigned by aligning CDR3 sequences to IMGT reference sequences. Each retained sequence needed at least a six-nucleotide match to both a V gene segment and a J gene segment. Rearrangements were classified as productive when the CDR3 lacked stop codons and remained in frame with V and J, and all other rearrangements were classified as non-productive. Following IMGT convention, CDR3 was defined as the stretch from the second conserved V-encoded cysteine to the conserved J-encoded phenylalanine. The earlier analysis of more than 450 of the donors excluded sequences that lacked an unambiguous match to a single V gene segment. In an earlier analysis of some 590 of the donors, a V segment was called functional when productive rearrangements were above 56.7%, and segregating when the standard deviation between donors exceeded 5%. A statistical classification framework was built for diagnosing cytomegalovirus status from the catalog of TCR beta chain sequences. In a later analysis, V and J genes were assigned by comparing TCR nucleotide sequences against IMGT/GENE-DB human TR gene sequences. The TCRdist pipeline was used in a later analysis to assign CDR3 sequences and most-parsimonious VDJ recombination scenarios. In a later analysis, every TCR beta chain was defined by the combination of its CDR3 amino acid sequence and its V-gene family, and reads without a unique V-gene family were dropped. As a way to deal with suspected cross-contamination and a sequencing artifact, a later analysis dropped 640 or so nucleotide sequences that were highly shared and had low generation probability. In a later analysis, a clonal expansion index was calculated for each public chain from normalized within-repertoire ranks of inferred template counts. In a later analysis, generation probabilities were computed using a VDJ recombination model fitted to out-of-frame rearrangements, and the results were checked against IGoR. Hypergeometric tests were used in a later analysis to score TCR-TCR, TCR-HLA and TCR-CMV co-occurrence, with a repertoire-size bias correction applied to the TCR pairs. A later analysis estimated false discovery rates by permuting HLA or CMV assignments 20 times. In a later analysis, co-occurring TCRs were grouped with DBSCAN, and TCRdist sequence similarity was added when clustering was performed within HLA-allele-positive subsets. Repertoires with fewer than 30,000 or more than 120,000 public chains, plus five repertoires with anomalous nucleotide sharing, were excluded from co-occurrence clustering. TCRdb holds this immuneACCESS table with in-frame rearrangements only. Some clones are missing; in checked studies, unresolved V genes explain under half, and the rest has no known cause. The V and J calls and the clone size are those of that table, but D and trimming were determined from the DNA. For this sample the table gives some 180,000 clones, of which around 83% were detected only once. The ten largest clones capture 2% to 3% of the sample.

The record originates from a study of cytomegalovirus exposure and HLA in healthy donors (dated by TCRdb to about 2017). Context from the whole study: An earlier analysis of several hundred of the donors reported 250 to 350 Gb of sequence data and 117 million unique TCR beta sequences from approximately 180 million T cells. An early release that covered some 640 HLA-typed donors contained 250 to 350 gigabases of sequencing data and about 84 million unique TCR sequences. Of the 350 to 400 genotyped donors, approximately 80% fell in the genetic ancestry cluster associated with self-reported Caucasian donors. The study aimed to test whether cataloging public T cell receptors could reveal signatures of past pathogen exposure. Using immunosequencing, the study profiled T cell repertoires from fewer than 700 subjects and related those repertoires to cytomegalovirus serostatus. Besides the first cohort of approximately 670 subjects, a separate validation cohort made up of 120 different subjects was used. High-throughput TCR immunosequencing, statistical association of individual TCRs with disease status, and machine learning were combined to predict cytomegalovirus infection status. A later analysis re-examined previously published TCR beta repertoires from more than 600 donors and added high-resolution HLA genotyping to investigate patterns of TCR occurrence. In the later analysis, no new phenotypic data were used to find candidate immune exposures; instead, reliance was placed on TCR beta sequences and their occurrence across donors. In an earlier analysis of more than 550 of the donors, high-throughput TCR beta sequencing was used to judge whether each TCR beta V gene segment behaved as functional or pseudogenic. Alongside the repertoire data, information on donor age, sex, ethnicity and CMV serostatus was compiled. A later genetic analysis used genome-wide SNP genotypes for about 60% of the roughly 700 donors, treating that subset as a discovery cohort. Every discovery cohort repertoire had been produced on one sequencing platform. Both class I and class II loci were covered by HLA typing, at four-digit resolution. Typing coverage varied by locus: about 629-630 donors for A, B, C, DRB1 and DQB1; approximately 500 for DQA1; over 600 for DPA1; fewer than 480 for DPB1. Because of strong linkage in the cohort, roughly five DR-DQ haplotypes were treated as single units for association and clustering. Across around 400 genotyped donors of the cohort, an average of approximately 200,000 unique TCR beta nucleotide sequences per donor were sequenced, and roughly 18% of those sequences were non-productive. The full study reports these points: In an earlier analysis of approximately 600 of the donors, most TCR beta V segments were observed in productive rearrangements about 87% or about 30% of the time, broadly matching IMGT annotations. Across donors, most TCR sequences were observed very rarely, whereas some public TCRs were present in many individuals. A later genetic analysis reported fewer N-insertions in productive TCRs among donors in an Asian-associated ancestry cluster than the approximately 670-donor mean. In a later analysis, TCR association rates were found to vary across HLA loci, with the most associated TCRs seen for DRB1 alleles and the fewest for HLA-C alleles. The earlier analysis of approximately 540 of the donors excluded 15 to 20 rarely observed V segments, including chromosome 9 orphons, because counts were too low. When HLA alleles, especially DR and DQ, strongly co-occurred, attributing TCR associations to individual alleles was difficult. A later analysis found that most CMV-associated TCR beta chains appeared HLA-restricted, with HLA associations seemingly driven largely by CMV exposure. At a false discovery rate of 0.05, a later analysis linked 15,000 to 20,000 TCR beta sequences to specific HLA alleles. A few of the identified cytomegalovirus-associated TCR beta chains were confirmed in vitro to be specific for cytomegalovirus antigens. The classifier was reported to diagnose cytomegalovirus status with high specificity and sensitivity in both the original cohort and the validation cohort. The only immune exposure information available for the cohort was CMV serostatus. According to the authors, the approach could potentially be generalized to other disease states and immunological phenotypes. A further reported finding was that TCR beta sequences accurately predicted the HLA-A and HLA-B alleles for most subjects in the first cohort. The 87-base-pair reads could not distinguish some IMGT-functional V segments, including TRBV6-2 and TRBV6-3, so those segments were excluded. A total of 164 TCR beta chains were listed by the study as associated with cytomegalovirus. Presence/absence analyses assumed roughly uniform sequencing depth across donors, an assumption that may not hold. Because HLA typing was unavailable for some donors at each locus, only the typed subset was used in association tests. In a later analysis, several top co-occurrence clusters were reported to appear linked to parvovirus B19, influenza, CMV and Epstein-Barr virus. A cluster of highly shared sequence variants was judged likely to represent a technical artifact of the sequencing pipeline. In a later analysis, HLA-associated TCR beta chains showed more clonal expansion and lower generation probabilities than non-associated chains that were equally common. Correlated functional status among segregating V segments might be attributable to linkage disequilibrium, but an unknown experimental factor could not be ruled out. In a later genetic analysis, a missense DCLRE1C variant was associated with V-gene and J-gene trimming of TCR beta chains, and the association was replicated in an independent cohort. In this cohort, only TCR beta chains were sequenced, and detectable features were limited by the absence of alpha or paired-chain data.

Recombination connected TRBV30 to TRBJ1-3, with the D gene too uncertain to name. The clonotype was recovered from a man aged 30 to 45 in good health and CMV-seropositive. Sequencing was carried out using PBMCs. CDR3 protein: CAWNRGYGNTIYF. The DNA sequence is TGTGCCTGGAATCGGGGATATGGAAACACCATATATTTT.